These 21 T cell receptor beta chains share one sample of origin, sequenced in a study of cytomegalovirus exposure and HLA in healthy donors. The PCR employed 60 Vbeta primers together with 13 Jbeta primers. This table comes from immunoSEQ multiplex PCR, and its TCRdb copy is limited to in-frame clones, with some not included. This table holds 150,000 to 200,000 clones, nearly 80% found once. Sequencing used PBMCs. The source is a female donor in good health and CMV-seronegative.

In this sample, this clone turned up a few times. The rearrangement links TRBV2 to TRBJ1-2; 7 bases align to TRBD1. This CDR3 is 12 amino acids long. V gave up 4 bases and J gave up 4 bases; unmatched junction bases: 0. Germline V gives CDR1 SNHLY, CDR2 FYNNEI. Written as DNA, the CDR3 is TGTGCCAGCAGTGGACAGGGCTATGGCTACACCTTC. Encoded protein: CASSGQGYGYTF.

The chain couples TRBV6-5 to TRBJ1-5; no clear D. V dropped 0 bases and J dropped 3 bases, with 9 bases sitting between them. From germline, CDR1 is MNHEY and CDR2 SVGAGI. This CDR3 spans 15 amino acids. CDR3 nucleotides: TGTGCCAGCAGTTACTCGAACGGACTCAATCAGCCCCAGCATTTT. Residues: CASSYSNGLNQPQHF.

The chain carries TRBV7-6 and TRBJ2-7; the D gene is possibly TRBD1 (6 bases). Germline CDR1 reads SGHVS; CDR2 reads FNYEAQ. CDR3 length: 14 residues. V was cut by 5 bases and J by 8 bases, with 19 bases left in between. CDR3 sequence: CASSAPDQQGQQYF. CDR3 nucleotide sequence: TGTGCCAGCAGCGCGCCGGACCAACAGGGACAGCAGTACTTC.

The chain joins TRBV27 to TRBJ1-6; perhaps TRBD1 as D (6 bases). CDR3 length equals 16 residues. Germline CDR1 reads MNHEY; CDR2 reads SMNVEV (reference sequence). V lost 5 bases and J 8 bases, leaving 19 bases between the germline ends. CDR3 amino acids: CASSPRGRGSDSPLHF. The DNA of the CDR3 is TGTGCCAGCAGTCCCCGAGGCAGGGGCTCGGATTCACCCCTCCACTTT.

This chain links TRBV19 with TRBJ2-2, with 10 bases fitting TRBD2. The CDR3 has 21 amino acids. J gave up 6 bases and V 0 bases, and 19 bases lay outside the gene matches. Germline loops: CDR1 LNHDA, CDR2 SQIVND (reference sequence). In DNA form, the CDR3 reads TGTGCCAGTAGTATAGAGGGACAGCCGTATCTAGCGGGAGCAGTGGCCGGGGAGCTGTTTTTT. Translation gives CASSIEGQPYLAGAVAGELFF. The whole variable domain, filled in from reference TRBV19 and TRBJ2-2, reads DGGITQSPKYLFRKEGQNVTLSCEQNLNHDAMYWYRQDPGQGLRLIYYSQIVNDFQKGDIAEGYSVSREKKESFPLTVTSAQKNPTAFYLCASSIEGQPYLAGAVAGELFFGEGSRLTVL.

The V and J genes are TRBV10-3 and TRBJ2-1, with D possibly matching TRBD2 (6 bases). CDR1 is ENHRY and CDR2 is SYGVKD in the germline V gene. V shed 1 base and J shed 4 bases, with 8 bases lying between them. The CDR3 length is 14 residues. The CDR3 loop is CAISEWGDYNEQFF. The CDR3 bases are TGTGCCATCAGTGAGTGGGGGGATTACAATGAGCAGTTCTTC.

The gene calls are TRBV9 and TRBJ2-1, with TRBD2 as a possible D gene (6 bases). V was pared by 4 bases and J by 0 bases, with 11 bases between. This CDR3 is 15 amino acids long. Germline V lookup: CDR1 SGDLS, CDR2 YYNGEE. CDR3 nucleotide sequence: TGTGCCAGCAGCTATCGGGAGAACTCCTACAATGAGCAGTTCTTC. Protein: CASSYRENSYNEQFF.

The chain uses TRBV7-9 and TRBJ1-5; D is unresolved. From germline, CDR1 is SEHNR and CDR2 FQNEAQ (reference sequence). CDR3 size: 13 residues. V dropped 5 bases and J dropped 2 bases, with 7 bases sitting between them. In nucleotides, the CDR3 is TGTGCCAGCAGCATGGGCGGCAATCAGCCCCAGCATTTT. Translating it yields CASSMGGNQPQHF. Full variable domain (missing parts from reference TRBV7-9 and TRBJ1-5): DTGVSQNPRHKITKRGQNVTFRCDPISEHNRLYWYRQTLGQGPEFLTYFQNEAQLEKSRLLSDRFSAERPKGSFSTLEIQRTEQGDSAMYLCASSMGGNQPQHFGDGTRLSIL.

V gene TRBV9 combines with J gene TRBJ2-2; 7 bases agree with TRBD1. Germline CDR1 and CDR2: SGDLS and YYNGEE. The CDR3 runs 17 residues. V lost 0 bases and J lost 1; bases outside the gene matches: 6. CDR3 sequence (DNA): TGTGCCAGCAGCGTAGCTAGGGGGACAGTGAACACCGGGGAGCTGTTTTTT. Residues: CASSVARGTVNTGELFF.

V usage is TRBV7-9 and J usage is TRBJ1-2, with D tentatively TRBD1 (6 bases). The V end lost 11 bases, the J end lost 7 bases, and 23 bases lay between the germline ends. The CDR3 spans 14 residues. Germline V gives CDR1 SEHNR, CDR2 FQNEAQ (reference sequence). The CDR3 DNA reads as TGTGCCGTTACAGGGACCAGTTTTGTCTCTGGCTACACCTTC. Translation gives CAVTGTSFVSGYTF.

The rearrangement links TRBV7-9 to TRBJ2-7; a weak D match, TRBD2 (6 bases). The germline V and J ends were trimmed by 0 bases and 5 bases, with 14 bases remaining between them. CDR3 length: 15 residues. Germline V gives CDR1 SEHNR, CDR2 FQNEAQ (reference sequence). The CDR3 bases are TGTGCCAGCAGCTTAGCGCGGGCAGGAGGGAACGAGCAGTACTTC. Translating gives CASSLARAGGNEQYF.

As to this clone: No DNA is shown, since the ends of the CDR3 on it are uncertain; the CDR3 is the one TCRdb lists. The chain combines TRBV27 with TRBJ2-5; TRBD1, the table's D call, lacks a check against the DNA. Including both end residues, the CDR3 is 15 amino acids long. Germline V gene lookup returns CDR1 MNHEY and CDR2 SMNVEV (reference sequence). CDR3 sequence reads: CASSFGPGAQETQYF.

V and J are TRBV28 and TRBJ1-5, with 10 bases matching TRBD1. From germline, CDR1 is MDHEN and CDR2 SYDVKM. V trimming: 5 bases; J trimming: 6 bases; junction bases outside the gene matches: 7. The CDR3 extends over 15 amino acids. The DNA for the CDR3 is TGTGCCAGCAGTCGACAGGGGGCGTTTGGTCAGCCCCAGCATTTT. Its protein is CASSRQGAFGQPQHF.

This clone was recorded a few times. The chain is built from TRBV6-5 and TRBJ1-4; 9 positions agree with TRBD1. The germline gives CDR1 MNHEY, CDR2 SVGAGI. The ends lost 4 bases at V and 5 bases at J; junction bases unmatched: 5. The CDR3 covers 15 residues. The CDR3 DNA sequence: TGTGCCAGCAGTTTACAGGGGGCGGGCAATGAAAAACTGTTTTTT. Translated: CASSLQGAGNEKLFF.

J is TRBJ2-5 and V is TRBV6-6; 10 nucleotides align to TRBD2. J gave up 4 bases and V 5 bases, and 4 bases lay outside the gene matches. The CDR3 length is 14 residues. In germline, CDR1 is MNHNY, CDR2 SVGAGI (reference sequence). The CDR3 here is CASSSGGEIETQYF. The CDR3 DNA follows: TGTGCCAGCAGTAGCGGGGGGGAGATAGAGACCCAGTACTTC.

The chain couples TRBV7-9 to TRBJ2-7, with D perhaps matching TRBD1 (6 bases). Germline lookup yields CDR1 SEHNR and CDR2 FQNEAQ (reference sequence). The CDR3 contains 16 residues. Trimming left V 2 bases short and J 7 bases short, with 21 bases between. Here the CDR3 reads CASSLTITGIAVEQYF. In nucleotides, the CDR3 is TGTGCCAGCAGCTTAACCATCACAGGGATTGCGGTAGAGCAGTACTTC.

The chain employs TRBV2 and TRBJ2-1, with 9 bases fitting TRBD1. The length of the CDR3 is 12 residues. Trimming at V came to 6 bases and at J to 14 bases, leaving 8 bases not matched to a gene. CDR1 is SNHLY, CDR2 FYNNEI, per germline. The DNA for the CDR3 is TGTGCCAGCAGCGGGACAGGGATCGGGGAGTTCTTC. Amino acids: CASSGTGIGEFF.

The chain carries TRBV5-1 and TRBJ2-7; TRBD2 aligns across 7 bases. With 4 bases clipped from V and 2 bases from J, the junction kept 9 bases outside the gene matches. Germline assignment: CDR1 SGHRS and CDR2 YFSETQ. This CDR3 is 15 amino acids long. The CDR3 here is CASSLGGSGAYEQYF. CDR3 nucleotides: TGCGCCAGCAGCCTCGGCGGGAGCGGGGCCTACGAGCAGTACTTC.

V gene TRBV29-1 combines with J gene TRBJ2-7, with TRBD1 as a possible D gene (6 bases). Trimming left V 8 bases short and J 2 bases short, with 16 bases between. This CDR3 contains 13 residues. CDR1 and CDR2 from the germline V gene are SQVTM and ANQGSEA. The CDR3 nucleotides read TGCAGCATCCGGGACATCACAACCTACGAGCAGTACTTC. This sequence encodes CSIRDITTYEQYF.

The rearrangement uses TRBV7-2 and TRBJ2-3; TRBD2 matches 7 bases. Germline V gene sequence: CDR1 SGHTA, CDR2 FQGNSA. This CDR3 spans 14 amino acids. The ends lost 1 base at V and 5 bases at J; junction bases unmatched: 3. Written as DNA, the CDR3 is TGTGCCAGCAGCTTAGACTGGGGGGGAGATACGCAGTATTTT. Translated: CASSLDWGGDTQYF.

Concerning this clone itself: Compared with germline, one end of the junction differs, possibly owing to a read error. The CDR3 sequence: CSSRSSGPQGGELFF. CDR3 DNA sequence: TGTTCCAGCAGATCATCGGGTCCTCAGGGCGGGGAGCTGTTTTTT. The chain employs TRBV7-9 and TRBJ2-2; D perhaps matches TRBD1 (5 bases). The CDR3 runs 15 residues. Germline V gene sequence: CDR1 SEHNR, CDR2 FQNEAQ (reference sequence).